The present entry profiles one T cell receptor beta chain with its context. The source of the sample is a study of T cells in Graves' hyperthyroidism and ophthalmopathy. The investigators amplified TCR beta CDR3 regions from RNA transcripts. The TCR CDR3 first-round RT-PCR relied on the HTBI primer set. TCRdb re-analysed the multiplex PCR reads in MiXCR, keeping a single row per CDR3 protein. Among hundreds of thousands of distinct CDR3 sequences listed, around 39% were seen once. The CDR3 runs to 15 residues. Trimming took off 4 bases at V and 2 bases at J, with 15 bases between the two ends. The gene calls are TRBV12-3 or TRBV12-4 and TRBJ2-7, with a weak D call TRBD1 (6 bases). The sample comprised blood. The TCR comes from a man between 18 and 35 years old with Graves' hyperthyroidism. CDR3 protein: CASSYGPGQAYEQYF. Here the CDR3 DNA reads TGTGCCAGCAGTTACGGGCCGGGACAAGCCTACGAGCAGTACTTC.